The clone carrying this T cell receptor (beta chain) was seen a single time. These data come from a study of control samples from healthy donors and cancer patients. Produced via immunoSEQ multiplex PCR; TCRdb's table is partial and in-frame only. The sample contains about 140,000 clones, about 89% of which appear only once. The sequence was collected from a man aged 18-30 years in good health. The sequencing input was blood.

CDR3 amino acids: CASSLGLAGGNEQFF. The CDR3 DNA reads TGTGCCAGCAGCTTGGGACTAGCGGGGGGCAATGAGCAGTTCTTC. This chain connects TRBV7-3 to TRBJ2-1; 15 bases align to TRBD2. Per the germline V gene, CDR1 is SGHTA and CDR2 is FQGTGA. J lost 6 bases, V lost 3 bases, and 0 bases had no gene match. The CDR3 length is 15 residues.